This TCR beta chain was captured by sequencing in a study of cytomegalovirus exposure and HLA in healthy donors. 60 Vbeta and 13 Jbeta primers were used in PCR. Sequencing used immunoSEQ multiplex PCR; TCRdb keeps in-frame clones, though not all of them. This sample yields around 130,000 clones, of which around 74% are seen a single time; 3.1% belongs to the top ten. Study-level findings and limits: Most TCR sequences were rare, but some public TCRs occurred in many donors.

This clone was counted a few times. The target antigen is unknown. The CDR3 length is 14 residues. Germline V gene lookup returns CDR1 MNHNS and CDR2 SASEGT. V was trimmed by 6 bases and J by 0 bases, leaving 11 bases between them. Material: PBMCs. The chain employs TRBV6-1 and TRBJ1-1, with D possibly TRBD1 on 6 matching bases. The source is a man under 40 in good health and CMV-seronegative. The CDR3 here is CASRGGRVNTEAFF. In DNA form, the CDR3 reads TGTGCCAGCAGAGGGGGACGAGTGAACACTGAAGCTTTCTTT.